Included here is one T cell receptor (beta chain) sequence, with context. Its antigen is unidentified. The use of a sample-barcoded 5' primer and a J-beta primer mix characterized a second PCR of about 7 to 12 cycles. Each CDR3 protein gets one entry after TCRdb re-called the 5' RACE reads with MiXCR. The sample carries about 640,000 distinct CDR3 sequences, 58% recorded once. This sample was included in a study of blood T cells in healthy people across ages. Regarding the study as a whole: TCR beta diversity per million T cells fell roughly linearly with age. Lack of knowledge of donor CMV status possibly confounded expanded clonotype changes. Investigators viewed diversity estimates from one million T cells as underestimates, the study reported.

A minimum of 6 million PBMCs was isolated per sample. Germline lookup yields CDR1 LNHNV and CDR2 YYDKDF (reference sequence). The CDR3 length is 12 residues. Trimming took 8 bases from V and 5 from J, leaving 12 bases between them. The chain links TRBV15 to TRBJ1-2; no clear D. Sequences were obtained from blood. The TCR originated in a man between 60 and 70 years old in good health. CDR3 nucleotide sequence: TGTGCCACCCAGGCCAGGTATTATGGCTACACCTTC. This sequence encodes CATQARYYGYTF.